The rows below give T cell receptor beta chains drawn from one sample of a study of T-cell reconstitution after alpha-beta-depleted transplantation in children. MiXCR was run by TCRdb on the PCR reads, yielding one entry per CDR3 protein. The top ten clones hold around 7.5% of a sample with about 290,000 distinct CDR3 sequences, around 9.1% of them seen once. The sequences come from PBMCs, collected before TCRalphabeta/CD19-depleted stem cell transplant. The receptors shown here come from a boy younger than two with acute myeloid leukemia, due to receive a stem cell transplant. The CDR3 runs from the conserved cysteine through the conserved F or W. D genes are given only for firm matches. Clone size is stated in some rows and not others, as once, few, many or a class when expanded.

v_gene: TRBV7-8
d_gene: NA
j_gene: TRBJ1-6
abundance: few
CDR3aa: CASSAPAGYYSPLHF
CDR3nt: TGTGCCAGCAGCGCCCCGGCAGGGTATTATTCACCCCTCCACTTT

v_gene: TRBV11-2
d_gene: TRBD2
j_gene: TRBJ2-1
abundance: few
CDR3aa: CASSPQGLAGGVYNEQFF
CDR3nt: TGTGCCAGCAGCCCCCAGGGTCTAGCGGGAGGGGTCTACAATGAGCAGTTCTTC

v_gene: TRBV5-5
d_gene: TRBD1
j_gene: TRBJ2-7
abundance: many
CDR3aa: CASSLGQGGAYEQYF
CDR3nt: TGTGCCAGCAGCCTAGGACAGGGCGGGGCTTACGAGCAGTACTTC

v_gene: TRBV9
d_gene: TRBD2
j_gene: TRBJ2-7
abundance: many
CDR3aa: CASEGLAGFSEQYF
CDR3nt: TGTGCCAGCGAGGGACTAGCGGGATTCTCCGAGCAGTACTTC

v_gene: TRBV10-3
d_gene: NA
j_gene: TRBJ2-5
abundance: many
CDR3aa: CAISSLARETQYF
CDR3nt: TGTGCCATCAGTTCGCTGGCGCGAGAGACCCAGTACTTC

v_gene: TRBV29-1
d_gene: TRBD1
j_gene: TRBJ2-1
abundance: many
CDR3aa: CSAEGRAGTGGNEQFF
CDR3nt: TGCAGCGCAGAAGGGCGAGCCGGGACAGGGGGCAATGAGCAGTTCTTC

v_gene: TRBV20-1
d_gene: NA
j_gene: TRBJ1-5
abundance: many
CDR3aa: CSARDNVWAGADQPQHF
CDR3nt: TGCAGTGCTAGAGACAACGTGTGGGCGGGGGCCGATCAGCCCCAGCATTTT

v_gene: TRBV7-3
d_gene: TRBD1
j_gene: TRBJ2-7
abundance: few
CDR3aa: CASSLTGTASYEQYF
CDR3nt: TGTGCCAGCAGCTTGACCGGGACAGCCTCCTACGAGCAGTACTTC

v_gene: TRBV10-3
d_gene: NA
j_gene: TRBJ2-7
abundance: NA
CDR3aa: CAISESKQIYEQYF
CDR3nt: TGTGCCATCAGTGAGTCGAAGCAGATCTACGAGCAGTACTTC

v_gene: TRBV20-1
d_gene: NA
j_gene: TRBJ2-2
abundance: NA
CDR3aa: CSARAAVLNTGELFF
CDR3nt: TGCAGTGCTAGAGCCGCGGTACTCAACACCGGGGAGCTGTTTTTT

v_gene: TRBV28
d_gene: TRBD1
j_gene: TRBJ1-1
abundance: few
CDR3aa: CASSLDRAYTEAFF
CDR3nt: TGTGCCAGCAGCCTTGACAGGGCCTACACTGAAGCTTTCTTT

v_gene: TRBV20-1
d_gene: TRBD2
j_gene: TRBJ2-1
abundance: many
CDR3aa: CSASPGLAGREQFF
CDR3nt: TGCAGTGCTAGTCCTGGACTAGCGGGAAGGGAGCAGTTCTTC

v_gene: TRBV7-2
d_gene: TRBD2
j_gene: TRBJ2-1
abundance: many
CDR3aa: CASSPPSGSHNEQFF
CDR3nt: TGTGCCAGCAGCCCACCTAGCGGGAGTCATAATGAGCAGTTCTTC

v_gene: TRBV28
d_gene: NA
j_gene: TRBJ2-3
abundance: NA
CDR3aa: CACPAEGRGVGTDTQYF
CDR3nt: TGTGCCTGCCCAGCGGAGGGCCGCGGGGTAGGCACAGATACGCAGTATTTT

v_gene: TRBV7-2
d_gene: TRBD2
j_gene: TRBJ2-3
abundance: many
CDR3aa: CASSLVAGEPDTQYF
CDR3nt: TGTGCCAGCAGCCTAGTAGCGGGGGAACCAGATACGCAGTATTTT

v_gene: TRBV15
d_gene: TRBD1
j_gene: TRBJ2-7
abundance: many
CDR3aa: CATSREQGARYEQYF
CDR3nt: TGTGCCACCAGCAGAGAGCAGGGGGCGCGTTACGAGCAGTACTTC

v_gene: TRBV4-3
d_gene: NA
j_gene: TRBJ2-7
abundance: many
CDR3aa: CASSQDRQGIYEQYF
CDR3nt: TGCGCCAGCAGCCAAGATCGGCAGGGCATTTACGAGCAGTACTTC

v_gene: TRBV12-3/TRBV12-4
d_gene: TRBD2
j_gene: TRBJ2-1
abundance: many
CDR3aa: CASSLSSGRASSYNEQFF
CDR3nt: TGTGCCAGCAGTTTATCTAGCGGGAGGGCTAGCTCCTACAATGAGCAGTTCTTC

v_gene: TRBV5-1
d_gene: TRBD1
j_gene: TRBJ2-1
abundance: many
CDR3aa: CASSLTGASSYNEQFF
CDR3nt: TGCGCCAGCAGCTTGACAGGGGCCTCCTCCTACAATGAGCAGTTCTTC

v_gene: TRBV7-2
d_gene: NA
j_gene: TRBJ2-3
abundance: many
CDR3aa: CASSLGAGLTDTQYF
CDR3nt: TGTGCCAGCAGCTTAGGGGCAGGGCTCACAGATACGCAGTATTTT

v_gene: TRBV12-3/TRBV12-4
d_gene: NA
j_gene: TRBJ2-7
abundance: few
CDR3aa: CASRPERGYEQYF
CDR3nt: TGTGCCAGCAGACCCGAGAGGGGCTACGAGCAGTACTTC

v_gene: TRBV12-3/TRBV12-4
d_gene: NA
j_gene: TRBJ2-5
abundance: few
CDR3aa: CASSWSGAETQYF
CDR3nt: TGTGCCAGCAGTTGGTCGGGTGCGGAGACCCAGTACTTC

v_gene: TRBV3-1
d_gene: TRBD2
j_gene: TRBJ2-7
abundance: many
CDR3aa: CASSQETGGSYEQYF
CDR3nt: TGTGCCAGCAGCCAAGAGACGGGAGGTTCCTACGAGCAGTACTTC

v_gene: TRBV2
d_gene: NA
j_gene: TRBJ2-7
abundance: few
CDR3aa: CASTPTGPVTYEQYF
CDR3nt: TGTGCCAGCACCCCAACAGGGCCTGTCACCTACGAGCAGTACTTC

v_gene: TRBV10-3
d_gene: NA
j_gene: TRBJ1-1
abundance: NA
CDR3aa: CDISEYKNTEAFF
CDR3nt: TGTGACATCAGTGAATACAAGAACACTGAAGCTTTCTTT

v_gene: TRBV12-3/TRBV12-4
d_gene: NA
j_gene: TRBJ1-6
abundance: many
CDR3aa: CASSLDGLNSPLHF
CDR3nt: TGTGCCAGCAGTTTAGACGGATTAAATTCACCCCTCCACTTT

v_gene: TRBV9
d_gene: NA
j_gene: TRBJ2-7
abundance: many
CDR3aa: CASSVATGANEQYF
CDR3nt: TGTGCCAGCAGCGTAGCAACGGGAGCTAACGAGCAGTACTTC

v_gene: TRBV6-1
d_gene: TRBD1
j_gene: TRBJ2-3
abundance: many
CDR3aa: CASNGQGGDTQYF
CDR3nt: TGTGCCAGCAACGGACAGGGGGGAGATACGCAGTATTTT

v_gene: TRBV6-1
d_gene: TRBD1
j_gene: TRBJ1-2
abundance: NA
CDR3aa: CASSERTGLLYGYTF
CDR3nt: TGTGCCAGCAGTGAAAGGACAGGCCTCCTCTATGGCTACACCTTC

v_gene: TRBV20-1
d_gene: TRBD1
j_gene: TRBJ2-7
abundance: many
CDR3aa: CSASPGTGIRNEQYF
CDR3nt: TGCAGTGCTAGTCCCGGGACAGGGATACGGAACGAGCAGTACTTC

v_gene: TRBV10-3
d_gene: TRBD1
j_gene: TRBJ2-7
abundance: many
CDR3aa: CAIRTPGQGTYEQYF
CDR3nt: TGTGCCATCAGGACTCCGGGACAGGGAACCTACGAGCAGTACTTC

v_gene: TRBV7-9
d_gene: NA
j_gene: TRBJ2-5
abundance: many
CDR3aa: CASSSIEIPQGFQETQYF
CDR3nt: TGTGCCAGCAGCTCAATTGAGATCCCTCAGGGATTCCAAGAGACCCAGTACTTC

v_gene: TRBV6-1
d_gene: NA
j_gene: TRBJ1-2
abundance: many
CDR3aa: CASSEYGRETHYGYTF
CDR3nt: TGTGCCAGCAGTGAATACGGTCGAGAGACACACTATGGCTACACCTTC

v_gene: TRBV12-3/TRBV12-4
d_gene: NA
j_gene: TRBJ1-2
abundance: many
CDR3aa: CASSSRALLNYGYTF
CDR3nt: TGTGCCAGCAGTTCCCGGGCCTTACTTAACTATGGCTACACCTTC

v_gene: TRBV9
d_gene: NA
j_gene: TRBJ1-6
abundance: many
CDR3aa: CASSPGGSAPLHF
CDR3nt: TGTGCCAGCAGCCCTGGGGGTTCGGCACCCCTCCACTTT

v_gene: TRBV3-1
d_gene: NA
j_gene: TRBJ1-6
abundance: many
CDR3aa: CASSQDYGYSPLHF
CDR3nt: TGTGCCAGCAGCCAAGATTATGGATATTCACCCCTCCACTTT

v_gene: TRBV5-4
d_gene: NA
j_gene: TRBJ2-1
abundance: many
CDR3aa: CASSTGTHYNEQFF
CDR3nt: TGTGCCAGCAGCACGGGGACCCACTACAATGAGCAGTTCTTC

v_gene: TRBV5-1
d_gene: NA
j_gene: TRBJ1-6
abundance: many
CDR3aa: CASSLGRNNSPLHF
CDR3nt: TGCGCCAGCAGCTTAGGACGGAATAATTCACCCCTCCACTTT

v_gene: TRBV2
d_gene: NA
j_gene: TRBJ2-5
abundance: many
CDR3aa: CASRKYRMGETQYF
CDR3nt: TGTGCCAGCAGGAAGTACAGGATGGGAGAGACCCAGTACTTC

v_gene: TRBV7-2
d_gene: TRBD1
j_gene: TRBJ1-6
abundance: NA
CDR3aa: CASSLVGQYNSPLHF
CDR3nt: TGTGCCAGCAGCTTAGTGGGACAGTATAATTCACCCCTCCACTTT

v_gene: TRBV27
d_gene: NA
j_gene: TRBJ1-2
abundance: NA
CDR3aa: CASSFEGLYGYTF
CDR3nt: TGTGCCAGCAGTTTCGAGGGCCTCTATGGCTACACCTTC

v_gene: TRBV4-2
d_gene: NA
j_gene: TRBJ2-5
abundance: NA
CDR3aa: CASSQGPREETQYF
CDR3nt: TGTGCCAGCAGCCAAGGGCCAAGGGAAGAGACCCAGTACTTC

v_gene: TRBV27
d_gene: NA
j_gene: TRBJ1-5
abundance: NA
CDR3aa: CASSSQGYSNQPQHF
CDR3nt: TGTGCCAGCAGTTCACAGGGATATAGCAATCAGCCCCAGCATTTT

v_gene: TRBV6-1
d_gene: TRBD2
j_gene: TRBJ2-3
abundance: many
CDR3aa: CAIGRGVTDTQYF
CDR3nt: TGTGCCATCGGGCGGGGGGTAACAGATACGCAGTATTTT

v_gene: TRBV20-1
d_gene: NA
j_gene: TRBJ1-4
abundance: NA
CDR3aa: CSALLGLEYEKLFF
CDR3nt: TGCAGTGCTCTCCTCGGCCTGGAGTATGAAAAACTGTTTTTT

v_gene: TRBV3-1
d_gene: NA
j_gene: TRBJ2-7
abundance: many
CDR3aa: CASSPPYAGNSYEQYF
CDR3nt: TGTGCCAGCAGCCCTCCTTACGCGGGGAACTCCTACGAGCAGTACTTC

v_gene: TRBV28
d_gene: NA
j_gene: TRBJ1-6
abundance: many
CDR3aa: CASSPPLTVGNSPLHF
CDR3nt: TGTGCCAGCAGCCCCCCCTTGACAGTCGGTAATTCACCCCTCCACTTT

v_gene: TRBV5-1
d_gene: TRBD1
j_gene: TRBJ2-5
abundance: NA
CDR3aa: CASSMDRTRGTQYF
CDR3nt: TGCGCCAGCAGCATGGACAGGACACGGGGGACCCAGTACTTC

v_gene: TRBV9
d_gene: TRBD1
j_gene: TRBJ2-4
abundance: NA
CDR3aa: CASSPGQGAVGKNIQYF
CDR3nt: TGTGCCAGCAGCCCCGGACAGGGGGCGGTGGGCAAAAACATTCAGTACTTC

v_gene: TRBV13
d_gene: TRBD2
j_gene: TRBJ2-7
abundance: many
CDR3aa: CASSFRGRAGYEQYF
CDR3nt: TGTGCCAGCAGCTTTCGCGGGAGGGCCGGGTACGAGCAGTACTTC

v_gene: TRBV25-1
d_gene: TRBD1
j_gene: TRBJ2-7
abundance: many
CDR3aa: CASSEYGTGRNEQYF
CDR3nt: TGTGCCAGCAGTGAATACGGGACAGGGAGAAACGAGCAGTACTTC

v_gene: TRBV5-1
d_gene: NA
j_gene: TRBJ1-5
abundance: many
CDR3aa: CASTRGVSNQPQHF
CDR3nt: TGCGCCAGCACCAGAGGCGTGAGCAATCAGCCCCAGCATTTT

v_gene: TRBV9
d_gene: TRBD1
j_gene: TRBJ1-2
abundance: many
CDR3aa: CASSPGTGNRYGYTF
CDR3nt: TGTGCCAGCAGCCCAGGGACAGGGAACCGCTATGGCTACACCTTC

v_gene: TRBV4-2
d_gene: TRBD2
j_gene: TRBJ2-3
abundance: many
CDR3aa: CASSHPGGVADTQYF
CDR3nt: TGTGCCAGCAGCCACCCTGGGGGGGTCGCGGATACGCAGTATTTT

v_gene: TRBV20-1
d_gene: NA
j_gene: TRBJ1-2
abundance: few
CDR3aa: CSARAANYGYTF
CDR3nt: TGCAGTGCTAGAGCAGCTAACTATGGCTACACCTTC